Below are 10 T cell receptor beta chains sequenced from a single sample in a study of CD8 T cells in Susac syndrome. An amount of RNA that ranged from about 0.45 to 1 ug was reverse transcribed with random hexamers. TCRdb analysed the immunoSEQ multiplex PCR reads with MiXCR anew, one entry per CDR3 protein. Here the sample spans some 170,000 distinct CDR3 sequences, about 93% being singletons. The material sequenced was CD4+ T cells from PBMCs. These receptors were obtained from a human donor in good health.

This chain connects TRBV2 to TRBJ2-2; D may correspond to TRBD1 or TRBD2 (6 bases each). Between the trimmed V and J ends, which lost 6 bases and 5 bases, there was a span of 13 bases. Germline CDR1 reads SNHLY; CDR2 reads FYNNEI. The CDR3 sequence is 14 residues long. In nucleotides, the CDR3 is TGTGCCAGCAGGGGGGGACACCAGACCGGGGAGCTGTTTTTT. Amino acids: CASRGGHQTGELFF.

This clonotype was recorded once. CDR3 coding DNA: TGCAGTGCCGAAAAACCGGGACAGGGATCCTACGAGCAGTACTTC. Translating it yields CSAEKPGQGSYEQYF. The chain couples TRBV20-1 to TRBJ2-7; TRBD1 aligns across 9 bases. From germline, CDR1 is DFQATT and CDR2 SNEGSKA (reference sequence). This CDR3 has 15 residues. V trimming: 6 bases; J trimming: 1 base; junction bases outside the gene matches: 10.

The gene calls are TRBV20-1 and TRBJ2-1, with D perhaps TRBD2 (5 bases). CDR1 is DFQATT, CDR2 SNEGSKA, per germline (reference sequence). The CDR3 extends over 11 amino acids. Trimming shortened V by 2 bases and J by 8 bases, and 7 bases separated the two germline ends. This CDR3 is CSARRSDEQFF. The DNA of the CDR3 is TGCAGTGCTAGACGTAGCGATGAGCAGTTCTTC.

The chain employs TRBV2 and TRBJ1-1; TRBD1 agrees at 7 bases. Unmatched junction bases numbered 6, after V lost 5 bases and J lost 0 bases. CDR1 is SNHLY, CDR2 FYNNEI, per germline. The CDR3 is made up of 15 amino acids. The DNA of the CDR3 is TGTGCCAGCAGTCCCCGGACAGGTCTGAACACTGAAGCTTTCTTT. Amino acids: CASSPRTGLNTEAFF.

The chain joins TRBV7-9 to TRBJ1-5; TRBD1 might be the D (5 bases). Trimming removed 3 bases from V and 5 bases from J, with 8 bases in between. Germline CDR1 is SEHNR and CDR2 is FQNEAQ (reference sequence). The CDR3 is 13 residues long. This chain's CDR3 is CASSLRGDQPQHF. The DNA for the CDR3 is TGTGCCAGCAGCTTGCGAGGGGATCAGCCCCAGCATTTT. The whole variable domain, remainder taken from reference TRBV7-9 and TRBJ1-5, is DTGVSQNPRHKITKRGQNVTFRCDPISEHNRLYWYRQTLGQGPEFLTYFQNEAQLEKSRLLSDRFSAERPKGSFSTLEIQRTEQGDSAMYLCASSLRGDQPQHFGDGTRLSIL.

The J gene is TRBJ1-1, the V gene TRBV11-1; D is uncertain. The CDR3 contains 15 residues. V dropped 5 bases and J dropped 2 bases, with 15 bases sitting between them. CDR1 is SGHAT and CDR2 is FQDESV in the germline V gene (reference sequence). CDR3 region: CASSPGDTINTEAFF. The CDR3 DNA is TGTGCCAGCAGCCCAGGAGACACCATAAACACTGAAGCTTTCTTT.

The gene calls are TRBV2 and TRBJ1-1, with a tentative D call TRBD1 (6 bases). The CDR3 covers 12 residues. Trimming stripped 0 bases from V and 10 bases from J, with 9 bases between. Per germline, CDR1 SNHLY and CDR2 FYNNEI. The CDR3 loop is CASSEAARGAFF. For the CDR3, the DNA is TGTGCCAGCAGTGAAGCAGCCAGGGGAGCTTTCTTT.

The CDR3 region has the DNA TGTGCCAGCAGCTCCAGTAGGGTTCAAGAGACCCAGTACTTC. Encoded protein: CASSSSRVQETQYF. The chain combines TRBV7-8 with TRBJ2-5; D call uncertain. Trimming stripped 4 bases from V and 2 bases from J, with 11 bases between. Germline lookup yields CDR1 SGHVS and CDR2 FQNEAQ. The CDR3 is 14 amino acids. Full variable domain (remainder filled in from reference TRBV7-8 and TRBJ2-5): GAGVSQSPRYKVAKRGQDVALRCDPISGHVSLFWYQQALGQGPEFLTYFQNEAQLDKSGLPSDRFFAERPEGSVSTLKIQRTQQEDSAVYLCASSSSRVQETQYFGPGTRLLVL.

The chain employs TRBV20-1 and TRBJ2-3; 7 bases line up with TRBD1. Germline V gene lookup returns CDR1 DFQATT and CDR2 SNEGSKA (reference sequence). The CDR3 contains 14 residues. V was pared by 6 bases and J by 2 bases, with 8 bases of the junction left unmatched. The chain's CDR3 is CSAPRTGTTDTQYF. Written as DNA, the CDR3 is TGCAGTGCCCCCAGGACAGGAACCACAGATACGCAGTATTTT.

The chain employs TRBV24-1 and TRBJ2-1; D is undetermined. This CDR3 has 14 amino acids. V lost 3 bases, J lost 4 bases, and 9 bases lay in between. CDR1 and CDR2 (germline): KGHDR, SFDVKD. CDR3 protein: CATSDVWGYNEQFF. The CDR3 nucleotides are TGTGCCACCAGTGATGTGTGGGGTTACAATGAGCAGTTCTTC.